These T cell receptor beta chains were read from a single sample in a study of shared clonotypes between healthy human individuals. The method was immunoSEQ multiplex PCR; TCRdb's version includes in-frame clones alone and lacks a portion of them. This sample yields about 2 million clones, of which approximately 94% are seen a single time; 1.2% belongs to the top ten. The sample taken for sequencing was naive CD8+ T cells sorted from blood. These receptors came from a man between 18 and 29 years old in good health. CDR3s include the opening cysteine and the closing phenylalanine or tryptophan. A D gene is named only where the DNA matches it firmly. Clone size is shown for a subset of rows, as once, few, many or a class of expanded clone.

v_call	d_call	j_call	clone_size	cdr3_nt	cdr3_aa
TRBV30	-	TRBJ1-6	-	TGTGCCTGGAGTGTACAGGGATTTTCACCCCTCCACTTT	CAWSVQGFSPLHF
TRBV7-9	-	TRBJ2-3	-	TGTGCCAGCAGCTTATCTAACGGGATATCGGGAGATACGCAGTATTTT	CASSLSNGISGDTQYF
TRBV19	-	TRBJ2-1	-	TGTGCCAGTTGTAAGAGCTCCTACAATGAGCAGTTCTTC	CASCKSSYNEQFF
TRBV5-6	-	TRBJ2-1	-	TGTGCCAGCAGCGGGGGTTCCTACAATGAGCAGTTCTTC	CASSGGSYNEQFF
TRBV9	-	TRBJ2-1	-	TGTGCCAGCAGCACCCACAATGAGCAGTTCTTC	CASSTHNEQFF
TRBV5-6	-	TRBJ2-2	-	TGTGCCAGCAGCACCCCGGGACCCACCACCGGGGAGCTGTTTTTT	CASSTPGPTTGELFF
TRBV27	-	TRBJ2-7	-	TGTGCCAGCAGTCTAAATAGCGGATACGAGCAGTACTTC	CASSLNSGYEQYF
TRBV7-3	TRBD2	TRBJ2-1	-	TGTGCCAGCAGCTCCGGACTAGCGGGGGGCATATACGATGAGCAGTTCTTC	CASSSGLAGGIYDEQFF
TRBV2	-	TRBJ1-4	-	TGTGCCAGCAGTGAGGGCGGGGGCGAGGATAAACTGTTTTTT	CASSEGGGEDKLFF
TRBV5-4	-	TRBJ1-1	-	TGTGCCAGCAGCTTGATCTCTCAGACCACTGAAGCTTTCTTT	CASSLISQTTEAFF
TRBV5-1	TRBD2	TRBJ2-7	-	TGCGCCAGCAGCCTGACTAGCTTCGAGCAGTACTTC	CASSLTSFEQYF
TRBV27	-	TRBJ2-1	-	TGTGCCAGCAGTTTATTCGGGGGCGGGGCGGGCAATGAGCAGTTCTTC	CASSLFGGGAGNEQFF
TRBV6-6	-	TRBJ1-5	-	TGTGCCAGCGGCAAATCTCAGCCCCAGCATTTT	CASGKSQPQHF
TRBV6-5	TRBD2	TRBJ2-1	-	TGTGCCAGCAGTTACCAGCGGGAGGGCGAGGGAAATGAGCAGTTCTTC	CASSYQREGEGNEQFF
TRBV10-3	TRBD1	TRBJ2-7	-	TGTGCCATCAGTGAGCCTGGACAGGGGGCCCTCGAGCAGTACTTC	CAISEPGQGALEQYF
TRBV5-6	-	TRBJ2-7	few	TGTGCCAGCAGCTTGGGGGTGTCCTACGAGCAGTACTTC	CASSLGVSYEQYF
TRBV19	-	TRBJ1-5	-	TGTGCCAGTAGAGCTCCATGGGGCAGCGCTTATAGCAATCAGCCCCAGCATTTT	CASRAPWGSAYSNQPQHF
TRBV19	-	TRBJ2-7	-	TGTGCCAGTAGTAGTTCGGCACTACCACGGGGGCAGTACTTC	CASSSSALPRGQYF
TRBV10-3	TRBD1	TRBJ2-7	-	TGTGCCATCAGTGGGTGGACAGGAGATTACGAGCAGTACTTC	CAISGWTGDYEQYF
TRBV6-5	-	TRBJ2-2	few	TGTGCCAGCAGTTACGGACTCAACACCGGGGAGCTGTTTTTT	CASSYGLNTGELFF
TRBV2	TRBD2	TRBJ2-7	once	TGTGCCAGCAGAATAGCGGGAGGGCCCTACGAGCAGTACTTC	CASRIAGGPYEQYF
TRBV4-3	-	TRBJ2-5	-	TGCGCCAGCAGCCAATCCATTTTTGAGGGACAAGAGACCCAGTACTTC	CASSQSIFEGQETQYF
TRBV18	-	TRBJ2-7	-	TGTGCCAGCTCACCATACGACGTCGCCTACGAGCAGTACTTC	CASSPYDVAYEQYF
TRBV9	-	TRBJ2-5	-	TGTGCCAGCAGCGATTCACATACCGGGGCCCAGTACTTC	CASSDSHTGAQYF
TRBV6-5	TRBD1	TRBJ1-6	-	TGTGCCAGCAGACCCAGGGGGTTACATTCACCCCTCCACTTT	CASRPRGLHSPLHF
TRBV28	TRBD2	TRBJ2-3	once	TGTGCCAGCAGTTTGGGACTAGCGGGAGAGGCTAGCACAGATACGCAGTATTTT	CASSLGLAGEASTDTQYF
TRBV5-6	-	TRBJ2-3	once	TGTGCCAGCACCACACTCACAGATACGCAGTATTTT	CASTTLTDTQYF